These 25 T cell receptor beta chains came from one sample sequenced in a study of cytomegalovirus exposure and HLA in healthy donors. Vbeta (60) and Jbeta (13) primers were used in the PCR. Assay used: immunoSEQ multiplex PCR; TCRdb lists only in-frame clones, some missing. Among about 88,000 clones listed, 60% to 85% were seen once. Material: PBMCs. These receptors came from a woman aged 40 to 50 in good health and CMV-seronegative.

The chain couples TRBV18 to TRBJ2-2, with D tentatively TRBD1 (6 bases). The length of the CDR3 is 13 residues. In germline, CDR1 is KGHSH, CDR2 LQKENI. V lost 6 bases and J 1 base, leaving 6 bases between the germline ends. The CDR3 region is CASSTGNTGELFF. In DNA form, the CDR3 reads TGTGCCAGCTCGACAGGGAACACCGGGGAGCTGTTTTTT. The full variable domain, in which reference TRBV18 and TRBJ2-2 provide the parts outside the CDR3, is NAGVMQNPRHLVRRRGQEARLRCSPMKGHSHVYWYRQLPEEGLKFMVYLQKENIIDESGMPKERFSAEFPKEGPSILRIQQVVRGDSAAYFCASSTGNTGELFFGEGSRLTVL.

This clone was seen only a few times. The chain uses TRBV19 and TRBJ1-4; 11 nucleotides line up with TRBD1. Trimming took 4 bases from V and 0 from J; bases not matched to a gene: 1. The CDR3 loop spans 16 amino acids. Looked up from germline, CDR1 is LNHDA and CDR2 is SQIVND (reference sequence). The CDR3 protein is CASSRDRGATNEKLFF. The CDR3 DNA sequence: TGTGCCAGTAGTAGGGACAGGGGGGCAACTAATGAAAAACTGTTTTTT.

The V call is TRBV6-5, the J call TRBJ1-1; TRBD1 is a possible D gene (5 bases). This CDR3 comprises 12 residues. Trimming shortened V by 8 bases and J by 5 bases, and 12 bases separated the two germline ends. The germline gives CDR1 MNHEY, CDR2 SVGAGI. This CDR3 is CASRIRGTEAFF. In nucleotides, the CDR3 is TGTGCCAGCCGAATAAGGGGTACTGAAGCTTTCTTT.

The V gene is TRBV7-9, the J gene TRBJ2-3; TRBD2 aligns across 7 bases. Losses at the gene ends were 2 bases for V and 2 bases for J; bases not matched to a gene: 1. The CDR3 length is 14 residues. Germline-derived CDR1 and CDR2 are SEHNR and FQNEAQ (reference sequence). CDR3 bases: TGTGCCAGCAGCTTAAGCGGGGCCACAGATACGCAGTATTTT. Protein: CASSLSGATDTQYF.

In DNA form, the CDR3 reads TGTGCCAGCAGCTTCAGACGGTCTAGCTCCTATAATTCACCCCTCCACTTT. Translating gives CASSFRRSSSYNSPLHF. The chain has TRBV5-6 and TRBJ1-6; no reliable D call. The CDR3 runs to 17 residues. Deletions cut 2 bases from V and 0 bases from J, with 12 bases between. CDR1 and CDR2 (germline): SGHDT, YYEEEE. Together with reference TRBV5-6 and TRBJ1-6, the CDR3 gives the full variable domain: DAGVTQSPTHLIKTRGQQVTLRCSPKSGHDTVSWYQQALGQGPQFIFQYYEEEERQRGNFPDRFSGHQFPNYSSELNVNALLLGDSALYLCASSFRRSSSYNSPLHFGNGTRLTVT.

V and J are TRBV7-9 and TRBJ2-7; D not resolved. The CDR3 totals 12 residues. Trimming left V 1 base short and J 4 bases short, with 5 bases between. In germline, CDR1 is SEHNR, CDR2 FQNEAQ (reference sequence). The CDR3 region has the DNA TGTGCCAGCAGCTTAGACTTTTACGAGCAGTACTTC. This codes for CASSLDFYEQYF.

This rearrangement joins TRBV15 to TRBJ2-7; the D is unclear. This CDR3 has 15 residues. Germline V gene lookup returns CDR1 LNHNV and CDR2 YYDKDF (reference sequence). The V gene lost 0 bases and the J gene lost 6 bases, with 15 bases spanning the gap. The CDR3 is CATSRDRSRGREQYF. The CDR3 region has the DNA TGTGCCACCAGCAGAGATCGGTCTAGAGGCCGCGAGCAGTACTTC.

This chain's CDR3 is CASGGQGNSPLHF. In DNA, the CDR3 is TGTGCCAGCGGGGGACAGGGGAATTCACCCCTCCACTTT. V and J are TRBV2 and TRBJ1-6; the match to TRBD1 covers 10 bases. CDR1 and CDR2 from the germline V gene are SNHLY and FYNNEI. This CDR3 is 13 amino acids long. J was trimmed by 7 bases and V by 8 bases; bases with no gene match: 2.

This clone was observed a handful of times. This rearrangement joins TRBV5-6 to TRBJ1-1; D is unclear. Deletions cut 2 bases from V and 3 bases from J, with 5 bases between. CDR1 is SGHDT, CDR2 YYEEEE, per germline. This CDR3 has 12 amino acids. In DNA form, the CDR3 reads TGTGCCAGCAGCTTAGGAGACACTGAAGCTTTCTTT. This gives the protein CASSLGDTEAFF.

The rearrangement links TRBV25-1 to TRBJ1-2; D is undetermined. CDR3 length equals 14 residues. V lost 2 bases, J lost 8 bases, and 15 bases lay in between. Per germline, CDR1 MGHDK and CDR2 SYGVNS. The CDR3 reads CASSEAGKIGGYTF. In DNA form, the CDR3 reads TGTGCCAGCAGTGAAGCGGGGAAAATAGGCGGCTACACCTTC.

This clone was observed a few times. The chain employs TRBV7-8 and TRBJ1-3; no firm D call. The CDR3 loop spans 16 amino acids. V lost 3 bases to trimming and J lost 1 base, with 13 bases between them. Germline CDR1 SGHVS, CDR2 FQNEAQ. The CDR3 loop is CASSFGSGVSGNTIYF. DNA for the CDR3: TGTGCCAGCAGCTTTGGGAGCGGGGTATCTGGAAACACCATATATTTT. The variable domain in full, with the rest retrieved from reference TRBV7-8 and TRBJ1-3, is GAGVSQSPRYKVAKRGQDVALRCDPISGHVSLFWYQQALGQGPEFLTYFQNEAQLDKSGLPSDRFFAERPEGSVSTLKIQRTQQEDSAVYLCASSFGSGVSGNTIYFGEGSWLTVV.

This clone was observed a handful of times. V gene TRBV10-3 combines with J gene TRBJ1-1; D is uncertain. Germline CDR1 and CDR2: ENHRY and SYGVKD. The length of the CDR3 is 13 residues. V lost 4 bases to trimming and J lost 0 bases, with 6 bases between them. CDR3 DNA sequence: TGTGCCATCAGTGGAGAGTTGAACACTGAAGCTTTCTTT. The encoded protein is CAISGELNTEAFF.

V is TRBV19 and J is TRBJ1-6; 9 bases fit TRBD1. V was pared by 3 bases and J by 6 bases, with 3 bases of the junction left unmatched. Looked up from germline, CDR1 is LNHDA and CDR2 is SQIVND (reference sequence). This CDR3 spans 15 amino acids. CDR3 DNA: TGTGCCAGTAGTATGGGACAGGGACCTAATTCACCCCTCCACTTT. This translates into CASSMGQGPNSPLHF.

This clone has more than one count but fewer than ten. This chain joins TRBV10-1 and TRBJ1-6, with 7 bases matching TRBD1. This CDR3 spans 13 amino acids. Trimming cost V 0 bases and J 13 bases; bases outside gene matches: 3. Looked up from germline, CDR1 is WNHNN and CDR2 is SYGVQD (reference sequence). The CDR3 DNA reads TGCGCCAGCAGTGAGTCAGGGGGCTTCCCCCTCCACTTT. It encodes CASSESGGFPLHF.

The chain has TRBV12-5 and TRBJ1-1; D is perhaps TRBD1 (5 bases). Germline CDR1 and CDR2: LGHNT and FRNRAP. The CDR3 is 12 residues long. Trimming left V 4 bases short and J 3 bases short, with 6 bases between. This CDR3 is CASGWGDTEAFF. The CDR3 nucleotides are TGTGCTAGTGGTTGGGGGGACACTGAAGCTTTCTTT.

V and J are TRBV18 and TRBJ1-1; the D is unclear. The CDR3 length is 14 residues. Trimming shortened V by 3 bases and J by 6 bases, and 14 bases separated the two germline ends. Germline CDR1 reads KGHSH; CDR2 reads LQKENI. The CDR3 protein is CASSPSQVNSEAFF. For the CDR3, the DNA is TGTGCCAGCTCACCCTCCCAGGTTAACTCTGAAGCTTTCTTT.

The rearrangement joins TRBV6-4 to TRBJ1-6; D is unclear. Trimming removed 6 bases from V and 7 bases from J, with 10 bases in between. Germline CDR1 and CDR2: MRHNA and SNTAGT. The CDR3 runs 13 residues. The CDR3 reads CASSNSWNSPLHF. For the CDR3, the DNA is TGTGCCAGCAGCAACAGTTGGAATTCACCCCTCCACTTT.

Worth noting for this clone: The missing conserved phenylalanine or tryptophan at the end of this CDR3 makes a read error likely. This chain connects TRBV18 to TRBJ1-5; TRBD1 might be the D (6 bases). V lost 6 bases and J 7 bases, leaving 19 bases between the germline ends. Looked up from germline, CDR1 is KGHSH and CDR2 is LQKENI. This CDR3 spans 15 amino acids. The CDR3 is CASSPSRGGIQPQHV. In DNA form, the CDR3 reads TGTGCCAGCTCCCCTTCGAGGGGGGGCATCCAGCCCCAGCATGTT.

V is TRBV27 and J is TRBJ1-5, with TRBD1 matching over 7 bases. The germline V gene has CDR1 MNHEY and CDR2 SMNVEV (reference sequence). This CDR3 is built from 14 residues. Germline trimming cut 6 bases from V and 1 base from J; bases unmatched to any gene: 3. The CDR3 region has the DNA TGTGCCAGCAGCCGGGACAGAAGCAATCAGCCCCAGCATTTT. This sequence encodes CASSRDRSNQPQHF.

The genes are TRBV30 and TRBJ2-1; D gene ambiguous. Deletions cut 1 base from V and 8 bases from J, with 15 bases between. CDR3 length: 14 residues. Germline V gene sequence: CDR1 GTSNPN, CDR2 SVGIG (reference sequence). For the CDR3, the DNA is TGTGCCTGGAGTGCGGGTGCGGCAGCCGATGAGCAGTTCTTC. Amino acids: CAWSAGAAADEQFF. Complete variable domain (other parts from reference TRBV30 and TRBJ2-1): SQTIHQWPATLVQPVGSPLSLECTVEGTSNPNLYWYRQAAGRGLQLLFYSVGIGQISSEVPQNLSASRPQDRQFILSSKKLLLSDSGFYLCAWSAGAAADEQFFGPGTRLTVL.

This rearrangement joins TRBV28 to TRBJ2-6; TRBD1 matches 7 bases. The germline V gene has CDR1 MDHEN and CDR2 SYDVKM. This CDR3 region has 15 residues. V gave up 6 bases and J gave up 3 bases; unmatched junction bases: 5. The CDR3 coding sequence is TGTGCCAGCAGCTTAGGGGGCTTTGGGGCCAACGTCCTGACTTTC. It codes for CASSLGGFGANVLTF.

In this sample, this clone turned up a few times. The J gene is TRBJ1-1, the V gene TRBV6-5; D possibly corresponds to TRBD1 (5 bases). The length of the CDR3 is 15 residues. In germline, CDR1 is MNHEY, CDR2 SVGAGI. Deletions cut 6 bases from V and 1 base from J, with 15 bases between. Written as DNA, the CDR3 is TGTGCCAGCAGAACTTCAGACAGTGGGAACACTGAAGCTTTCTTT. Translating gives CASRTSDSGNTEAFF.

The CDR3 loop is CASSDRENTEAFF. In nucleotides, the CDR3 is TGTGCCAGCAGTGACAGGGAGAACACTGAAGCTTTCTTT. V and J are TRBV27 and TRBJ1-1; 7 positions agree with TRBD1. Germline V lookup: CDR1 MNHEY, CDR2 SMNVEV (reference sequence). V lost 5 bases and J lost 1; bases outside the gene matches: 1. The CDR3 covers 13 residues.

The J gene is TRBJ1-2, the V gene TRBV7-9; no reliable D call. CDR1 is SEHNR, CDR2 FQNEAQ, per germline (reference sequence). V was pared by 3 bases and J by 3 bases, with 5 bases between. The CDR3 length is 12 residues. Here the CDR3 DNA reads TGTGCCAGCAGCTTTACGGACTATGGCTACACCTTC. Translated: CASSFTDYGYTF.

The chain joins TRBV11-2 to TRBJ1-5; D unresolved. The ends were cut back, 0 bases at V and 5 bases at J, with 5 bases in the middle. The CDR3 runs 13 residues. Germline V gene sequence: CDR1 SGHAT, CDR2 FQNNGV. As DNA, the CDR3 is TGTGCCAGCAGCTTAGATCTGTATCAGCCCCAGCATTTT. Protein sequence: CASSLDLYQPQHF.